Below, one TCR beta chain is given with its context. Its antigen is unidentified. Germline V CDR1 and CDR2: SGHTA, FQGTGA. The CDR3 contains 15 residues. The authors prepared UMI-labeled TRB cDNA libraries by 5' RACE. TCRdb reworked the 5' RACE reads into one entry per CDR3 protein, no DNA. The sample totals about 150,000 distinct CDR3 sequences. This specimen belongs to a study of CXCR3-negative and CXCR3-positive naive CD8 T cells. Study-level findings and limits: Comparison of naive CXCR3-negative and CXCR3-positive cells revealed similar TRBV-TRBJ usage, while memory cells differed. Hydrophobicity of TRB CDR3s was greater in CXCR3-positive naive cells than in CXCR3-negative naive cells. Whereas both naive subsets had comparably high diversity, memory CD8+ cells had much lower diversity.

This chain connects TRBV7-3 to TRBJ2-3. The receptor comes from a human donor in good health. Some clones in this sample may be carry-over from other donors' samples. Sequences were obtained from naive CXCR3+ CD8+ T cells from blood. Subset meaning: CD45RO-CCR7+CD27+CD95- naive CD8+ T cells expressing CXCR3 (TNR3+). The CDR3 loop is CASSLIYGSTDTQYF.